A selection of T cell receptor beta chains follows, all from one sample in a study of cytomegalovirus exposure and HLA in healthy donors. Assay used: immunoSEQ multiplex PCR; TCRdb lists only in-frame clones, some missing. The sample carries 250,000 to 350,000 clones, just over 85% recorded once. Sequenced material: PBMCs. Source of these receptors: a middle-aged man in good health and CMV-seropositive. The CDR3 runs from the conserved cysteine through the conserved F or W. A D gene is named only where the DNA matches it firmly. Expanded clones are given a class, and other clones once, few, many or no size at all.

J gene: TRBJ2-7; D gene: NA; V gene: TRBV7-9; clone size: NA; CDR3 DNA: TGTGCCAGCAGCTTATCCGGTGCCTACGAGCAGTACTTC; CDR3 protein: CASSLSGAYEQYF
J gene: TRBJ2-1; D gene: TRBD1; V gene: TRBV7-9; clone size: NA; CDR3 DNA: TGTTCCAGCAGCGCCACAACAGGGGACTCCTACAATGAGCAGTTCTTC; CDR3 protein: CSSSATTGDSYNEQFF
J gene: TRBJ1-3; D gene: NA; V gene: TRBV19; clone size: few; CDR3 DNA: TGTGCCAGTAGTATTAGAACGGGAAACACCATATATTTT; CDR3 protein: CASSIRTGNTIYF
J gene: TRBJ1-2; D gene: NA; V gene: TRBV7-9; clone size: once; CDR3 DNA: TGTGCCAGCAGCTCAGATGATGGCTACACCTTC; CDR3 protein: CASSSDDGYTF
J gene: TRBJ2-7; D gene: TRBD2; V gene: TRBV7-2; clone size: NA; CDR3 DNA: TGTGCCAGCAGAAGGATAGCGGGTAACGAGCAGTACTTC; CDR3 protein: CASRRIAGNEQYF
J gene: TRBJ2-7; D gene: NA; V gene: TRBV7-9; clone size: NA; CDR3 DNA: TGTGCCAGCAGCCCCGCGGAGGGGCGCGAGCAGTACTTC; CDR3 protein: CASSPAEGREQYF
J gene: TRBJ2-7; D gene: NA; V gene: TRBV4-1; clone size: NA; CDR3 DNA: TGCGCCAGCAGCCAAGCTGAGGGATGGGAGCAGTACTTC; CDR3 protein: CASSQAEGWEQYF
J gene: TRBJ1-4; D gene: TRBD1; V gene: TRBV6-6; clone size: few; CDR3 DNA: TGTGCCAGCAGTTACGGACAGGGACGTGGGGAAAAACTGTTTTTT; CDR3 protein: CASSYGQGRGEKLFF
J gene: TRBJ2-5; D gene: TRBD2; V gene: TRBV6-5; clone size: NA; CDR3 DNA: TGTGCCAGCAGTGGCGGCGGGGGTGAGACCCAGTACTTC; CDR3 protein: CASSGGGGETQYF
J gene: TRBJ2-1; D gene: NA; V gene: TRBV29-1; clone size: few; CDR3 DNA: TGCAGCGTCTTTCAACTAGACAATGAGCAGTTCTTC; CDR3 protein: CSVFQLDNEQFF
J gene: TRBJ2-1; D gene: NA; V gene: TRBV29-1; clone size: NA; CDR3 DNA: TGCAGCGTTGAGGAGGTCGACGATGAGCAGTTCTTC; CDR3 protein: CSVEEVDDEQFF
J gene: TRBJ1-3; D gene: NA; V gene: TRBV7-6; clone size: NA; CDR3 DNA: TGTGCCAGCAGTCCCAATACAAACAGGGTCGCTGGAAACACCATATATTTT; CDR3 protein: CASSPNTNRVAGNTIYF
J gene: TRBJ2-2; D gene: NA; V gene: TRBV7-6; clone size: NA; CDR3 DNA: TGTGCCAGCAGCCAGAACTCCCTTGACAGGACTAACACCGGGGAGCTGTTTTTT; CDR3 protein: CASSQNSLDRTNTGELFF
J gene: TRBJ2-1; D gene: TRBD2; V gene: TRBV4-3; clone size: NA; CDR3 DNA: TGCGCCAGCAGCCAAGATAGGGCGGGGGGTTACAATGAGCAGTTCTTC; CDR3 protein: CASSQDRAGGYNEQFF
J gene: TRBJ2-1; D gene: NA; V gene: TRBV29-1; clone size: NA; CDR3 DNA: TGCAGCGCCTTACCGGGGGGCGATGAGCAGTTCTTC; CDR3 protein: CSALPGGDEQFF
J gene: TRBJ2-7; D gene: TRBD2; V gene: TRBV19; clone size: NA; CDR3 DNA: TGTGCCAGTAGCATAGCGGGATTGGGTTACGAGCAGTACTTC; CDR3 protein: CASSIAGLGYEQYF
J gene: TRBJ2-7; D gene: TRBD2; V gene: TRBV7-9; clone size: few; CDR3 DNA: TGTGCCAGCAGCTCGCAACTAGCGGGAAGCGGCGAGCAGTACTTC; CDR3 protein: CASSSQLAGSGEQYF
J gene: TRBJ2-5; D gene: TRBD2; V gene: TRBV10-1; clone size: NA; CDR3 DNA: TGCGCCAGCGGAGGTAGCGGGAGGCCCTATTGGTTGAGGACCCAGTACTTC; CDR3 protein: CASGGSGRPYWLRTQYF
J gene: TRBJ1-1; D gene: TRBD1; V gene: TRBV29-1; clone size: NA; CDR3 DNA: TGCAGCGTGACAGGGTTAGACACTGAAGCTTTCTTT; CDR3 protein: CSVTGLDTEAFF
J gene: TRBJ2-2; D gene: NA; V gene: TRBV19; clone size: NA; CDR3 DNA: TGTGCCAGTAGTATAGATCTCCCTAGCGTCGGGGAGCTGTTTTTT; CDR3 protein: CASSIDLPSVGELFF
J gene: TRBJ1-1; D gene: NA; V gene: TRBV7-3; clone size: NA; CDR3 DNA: TGTGCCAGCAGCTTAACTCGCGGGGGTGAAGCTTTCTTT; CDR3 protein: CASSLTRGGEAFF
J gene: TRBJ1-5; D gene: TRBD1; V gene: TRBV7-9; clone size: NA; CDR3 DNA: TGTGCCAGCAGCCCGGGGGGACAGGGGCTGTGGCAGCCCCAGCATTTT; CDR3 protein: CASSPGGQGLWQPQHF
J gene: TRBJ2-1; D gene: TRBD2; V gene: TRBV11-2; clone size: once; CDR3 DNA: TGTGCCAGCAGCTATTCTAGCGGGAGCGGGTCCTACAATGAGCAGTTCTTC; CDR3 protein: CASSYSSGSGSYNEQFF
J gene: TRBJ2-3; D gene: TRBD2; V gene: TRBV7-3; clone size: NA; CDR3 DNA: TGTGCCAGCAGCCCCGGGACTACCTTCACAGATACGCAGTATTTT; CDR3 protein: CASSPGTTFTDTQYF
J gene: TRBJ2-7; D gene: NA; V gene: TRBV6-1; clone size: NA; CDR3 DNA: TGTGCCAGCAGTGAAGGGAGCCCTACGGAGCAGTACTTC; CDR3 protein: CASSEGSPTEQYF
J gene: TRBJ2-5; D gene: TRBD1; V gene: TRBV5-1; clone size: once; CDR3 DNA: TGCGCCAGCAGCCCGTCGACAGGGGGCGGAGAGACCCAGTACTTC; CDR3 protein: CASSPSTGGGETQYF
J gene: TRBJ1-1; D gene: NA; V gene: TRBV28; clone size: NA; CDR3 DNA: TGTGCCAGCAGGACTCTGAACACTGAAGCTTTCTTT; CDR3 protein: CASRTLNTEAFF
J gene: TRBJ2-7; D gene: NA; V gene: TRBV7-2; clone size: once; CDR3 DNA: TGTGCCAGCAGCTTAATGGCGGGACGGTCCCCCTACGAGCAGTACTTC; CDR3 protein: CASSLMAGRSPYEQYF